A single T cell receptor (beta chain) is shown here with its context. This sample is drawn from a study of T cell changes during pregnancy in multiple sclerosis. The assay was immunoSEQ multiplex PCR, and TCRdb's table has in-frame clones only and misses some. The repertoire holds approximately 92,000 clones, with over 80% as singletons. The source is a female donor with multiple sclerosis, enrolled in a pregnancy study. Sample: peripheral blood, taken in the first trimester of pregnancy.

Written as DNA, the CDR3 is TGTGCCAGTAGTATTGGAAGCGGGGGGACCTACGAGCAGTACTTC. It is translated as CASSIGSGGTYEQYF. The V call is TRBV19, the J call TRBJ2-7, with TRBD2 identical over 9 bases. This CDR3 has 15 amino acids. The V and J ends lost 3 bases and 2 bases, in that order; junction bases with no gene match: 5. Germline CDR1 is LNHDA and CDR2 is SQIVND (reference sequence).